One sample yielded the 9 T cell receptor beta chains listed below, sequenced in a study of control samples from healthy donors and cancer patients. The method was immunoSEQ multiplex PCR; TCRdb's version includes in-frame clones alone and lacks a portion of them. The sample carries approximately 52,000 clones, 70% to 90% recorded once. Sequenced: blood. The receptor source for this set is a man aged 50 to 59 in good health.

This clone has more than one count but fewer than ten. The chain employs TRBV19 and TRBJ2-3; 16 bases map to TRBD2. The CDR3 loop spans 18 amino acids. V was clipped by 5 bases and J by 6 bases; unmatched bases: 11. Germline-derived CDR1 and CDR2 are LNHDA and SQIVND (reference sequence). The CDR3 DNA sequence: TGTGCCAGTAGTTCGACCGGGACTAGCGGGAGGGAATCGGATACGCAGTATTTT. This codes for CASSSTGTSGRESDTQYF.

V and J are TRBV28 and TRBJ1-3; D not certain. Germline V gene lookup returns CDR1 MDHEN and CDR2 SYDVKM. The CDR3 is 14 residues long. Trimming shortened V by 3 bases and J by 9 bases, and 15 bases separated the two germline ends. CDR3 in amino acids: CASSFHAGDGTIYF. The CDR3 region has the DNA TGTGCCAGCAGTTTCCACGCCGGGGATGGCACCATATATTTT.

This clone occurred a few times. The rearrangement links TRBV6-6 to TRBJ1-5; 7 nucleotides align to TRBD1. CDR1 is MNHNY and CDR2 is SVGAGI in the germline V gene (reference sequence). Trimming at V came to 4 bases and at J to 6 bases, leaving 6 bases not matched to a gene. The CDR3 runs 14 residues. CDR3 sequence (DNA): TGTGCCAGCAGTTCCCAGGGGGTTGGTCAGCCCCAGCATTTT. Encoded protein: CASSSQGVGQPQHF.

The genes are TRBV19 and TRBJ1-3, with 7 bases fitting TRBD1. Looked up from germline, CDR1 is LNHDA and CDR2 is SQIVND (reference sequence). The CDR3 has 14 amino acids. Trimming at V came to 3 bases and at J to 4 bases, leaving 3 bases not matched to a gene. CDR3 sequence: CASSITGDGNTIYF. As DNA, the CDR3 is TGTGCCAGTAGTATCACAGGGGACGGAAACACCATATATTTT.

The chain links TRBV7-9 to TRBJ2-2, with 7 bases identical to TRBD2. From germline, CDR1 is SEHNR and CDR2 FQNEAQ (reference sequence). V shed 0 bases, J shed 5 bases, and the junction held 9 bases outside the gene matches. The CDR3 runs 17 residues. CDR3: CASSLAHVGGRTGELFF. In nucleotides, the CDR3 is TGTGCCAGCAGCTTAGCGCACGTGGGAGGGCGGACCGGGGAGCTGTTTTTT.

CDR3 amino acids: CSASRDRTNSPLHF. CDR3 DNA sequence: TGCAGTGCTAGTCGGGACAGGACGAATTCACCCCTCCACTTT. The chain combines TRBV20-1 with TRBJ1-6; TRBD1 aligns across 8 bases. Trimming at V came to 3 bases and at J to 7 bases, leaving 5 bases not matched to a gene. Germline CDR1 and CDR2: DFQATT and SNEGSKA (reference sequence). The CDR3 is made up of 14 amino acids.

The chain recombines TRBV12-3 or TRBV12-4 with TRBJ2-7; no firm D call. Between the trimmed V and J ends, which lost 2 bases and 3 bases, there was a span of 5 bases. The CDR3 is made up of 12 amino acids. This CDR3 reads CASSLRYYEQYF. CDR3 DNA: TGTGCCAGCAGTTTACGGTACTACGAGCAGTACTTC.

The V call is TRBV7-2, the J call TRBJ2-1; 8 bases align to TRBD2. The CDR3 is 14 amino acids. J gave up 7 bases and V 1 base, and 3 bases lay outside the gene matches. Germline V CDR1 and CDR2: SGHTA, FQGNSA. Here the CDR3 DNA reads TGTGCCAGCAGCTTAGACAGCGGGAGTAATGAGCAGTTCTTC. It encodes CASSLDSGSNEQFF.

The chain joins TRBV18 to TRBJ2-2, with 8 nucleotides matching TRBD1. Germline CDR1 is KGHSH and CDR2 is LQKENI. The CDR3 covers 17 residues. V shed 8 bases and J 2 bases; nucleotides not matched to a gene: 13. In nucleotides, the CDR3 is TGTGCCAGCCTATTTGCCGGGGGACAGGCCAACACCGGGGAGCTGTTTTTT. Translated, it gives CASLFAGGQANTGELFF.